This entry lists 31 T cell receptor beta chains sequenced from one sample in a study of blood T cells in healthy people across ages. Primed by a sample-barcoded 5' primer and a J-beta primer mix, a second PCR proceeded for 7 to 11 cycles. TCRdb processed the 5' RACE reads anew with MiXCR; each CDR3 protein has one entry. The sample records some 1,000,000 distinct CDR3 sequences, approximately 26% being singletons. These data were also filed under a second study, of T cells of mothers and their children.

Sample: blood. Receptors originate from a girl aged 2 to 10 in good health.

The table lists this clonotype with a few counts. The chain couples TRBV7-9 to TRBJ1-5; D may be TRBD1 (5 bases). Trimming took 2 bases from V and 13 from J, leaving 12 bases between them. This CDR3 is built from 12 residues. Germline V CDR1 and CDR2: SEHNR, FQNEAQ (reference sequence). The CDR3 reads CASSLSDRIQHF. As DNA, the CDR3 is TGTGCCAGCAGCTTATCAGACAGAATTCAGCATTTT.

The table lists this clonotype with a few counts. The chain recombines TRBV2 with TRBJ2-1; D not certain. The germline V and J ends were trimmed by 11 bases and 7 bases, with 15 bases remaining between them. Germline-derived CDR1 and CDR2 are SNHLY and FYNNEI. The CDR3 has 12 residues. In DNA form, the CDR3 reads TGTGCCTGCCTATTAATTCCTAATGAGCAGTTCTTC. This codes for CACLLIPNEQFF.

The sample holds a few counts of this clonotype. The genes are TRBV27 and TRBJ2-3; 10 positions match TRBD2. The CDR3 is made up of 15 amino acids. J was trimmed by 2 bases and V by 4 bases; bases with no gene match: 3. Germline loops: CDR1 MNHEY, CDR2 SMNVEV (reference sequence). CDR3 nucleotides: TGTGCCAGCAGTTATACTAGCGGGACCACAGATACGCAGTATTTT. Protein sequence: CASSYTSGTTDTQYF.

This clonotype was seen only a few times. The chain employs TRBV12-3 or TRBV12-4 and TRBJ1-5; a weak D match, TRBD1 (5 bases). The CDR3 consists of 14 residues. Trimming left V 2 bases short and J 6 bases short, with 11 bases between. In DNA, the CDR3 is TGTGCCAGCAGTTTAACGGGGGGTAGTCAGCCCCAGCATTTT. Translation gives CASSLTGGSQPQHF.

This clonotype showed up just a few times. The chain joins TRBV28 to TRBJ2-5; the D call may be TRBD1 or TRBD2 (6 bases each). The better agreement between TRBJ2-1 and the DNA end casts doubt on the J call. The CDR3 is 15 residues long. Germline V gene data show CDR1 as MDHEN and CDR2 as SYDVKM. The CDR3 is CASSFTSPGAGEQFF. The CDR3, as DNA: TGTGCCAGCAGTTTTACCTCCCCGGGGGCGGGTGAGCAGTTCTTC.

V gene TRBV7-8 combines with J gene TRBJ1-2; 8 nucleotides align to TRBD1. The V gene's germline CDR1 is SGHVS and CDR2 FQNEAQ. Trimming cost V 3 bases and J 3 bases; bases outside gene matches: 6. The CDR3 has 15 residues. CDR3 sequence: CASSLTGDYHYGYTF. DNA of the CDR3: TGTGCCAGCAGCTTGACAGGGGACTATCACTATGGCTACACCTTC.

This clonotype has just a few counts. The rearrangement joins TRBV19 to TRBJ2-5, with TRBD2 matching 9 bases. The end of the DNA is better explained by TRBJ2-7, so the J call may be wrong. Germline V lookup: CDR1 LNHDA, CDR2 SQIVND (reference sequence). CDR3 size: 14 residues. Here the CDR3 DNA reads TGTGCCAGTAGTATCGCGACTAGCGGATACGAGCAGTACTTC. Its translation is CASSIATSGYEQYF.

A note on this clonotype: Sequence at one end of the junction differs from germline and may be a read error. This chain uses TRBV4-1 with TRBJ2-2; either TRBD1 or TRBD2 may supply D (5 bases each). Germline V gives CDR1 MGHRA, CDR2 YSYEKL. The CDR3 covers 15 residues. The CDR3 region is CASSQEVANTGALFF. CDR3 nucleotide sequence: TGCGCCAGCAGCCAAGAGGTCGCGAACACCGGGGCGCTGTTTTTT.

The chain has TRBV4-1 and TRBJ1-1, with a tentative D call TRBD1 (5 bases). The CDR3 has 14 amino acids. Germline CDR1 and CDR2: MGHRA and YSYEKL. V was cut by 0 bases and J by 9 bases, with 14 bases left in between. CDR3 protein: CASSQEVSRAQAFF. DNA for the CDR3: TGCGCCAGCAGCCAAGAAGTTAGCAGGGCCCAAGCTTTCTTT.

This clonotype was observed a few times. This chain links TRBV12-3 or TRBV12-4 with TRBJ1-1, with a possible D match to TRBD1 (5 bases). The ends were cut back, 8 bases at V and 0 bases at J, with 10 bases in the middle. The CDR3 length is 13 residues. CDR3 bases: TGTGCCAGCGGCCGGGACTTGAACACTGAAGCTTTCTTT. Translated, it gives CASGRDLNTEAFF.

V usage is TRBV6-1 and J usage is TRBJ1-4; TRBD1 might be the D (6 bases). Trimming took off 4 bases at V and 7 bases at J, with 13 bases between the two ends. Germline V gene data show CDR1 as MNHNS and CDR2 as SASEGT. The CDR3 consists of 14 residues. CDR3 sequence: CASSGGRAREKLFF. CDR3 DNA sequence: TGTGCCAGCAGTGGGGGGCGGGCGCGTGAAAAACTGTTTTTT.

This clonotype was picked up a small number of times. The rearrangement uses TRBV5-1 and TRBJ2-5, with 7 nucleotides matching TRBD2. The tail of the sequence fits TRBJ2-1 better, so the J call may be wrong. Looked up from germline, CDR1 is SGHRS and CDR2 is YFSETQ. This CDR3 is 14 amino acids long. The CDR3, as DNA: TGCGCCAGCACGGGGGGAGATAGAGACAATGAGCAGTTCTTC. This translates into CASTGGDRDNEQFF.

The CDR3: CADSPSYNEQFF. CDR3 nucleotides: TGTGCCGACTCTCCCTCCTACAATGAGCAGTTCTTC. V gene TRBV5-4 combines with J gene TRBJ2-1; D is unresolved. Trimming removed 10 bases from V and 0 bases from J, with 8 bases in between. Germline lookup yields CDR1 SGHNT and CDR2 YYREEE (reference sequence). This CDR3 spans 12 amino acids.

The chain employs TRBV20-1 and TRBJ2-3, with 14 bases identical to TRBD2. Germline trimming cut 5 bases from V and 2 bases from J; bases unmatched to any gene: 15. Per the germline V gene, CDR1 is DFQATT and CDR2 is SNEGSKA (reference sequence). The CDR3 runs 19 residues. CDR3: CSASRQTPGLAGVTDTQYF. The CDR3 DNA reads TGCAGTGCTTCACGACAGACGCCGGGACTAGCGGGAGTCACAGATACGCAGTATTTT.

The chain carries TRBV12-3 or TRBV12-4 and TRBJ2-5; 10 bases are a match to TRBD2. The DNA end favors TRBJ2-1, so the J call may be wrong. The CDR3 extends over 14 amino acids. The CDR3 sequence is CASSLGSGRNEQFF. The CDR3 nucleotides read TGTGCCAGCAGTTTAGGTAGCGGGAGGAATGAGCAGTTCTTC.

This clonotype was observed a handful of times. V is TRBV12-3 or TRBV12-4 and J is TRBJ2-3, with D perhaps matching TRBD1 or TRBD2 (5 bases each). V lost 7 bases and J 0 bases, leaving 11 bases between the germline ends. This CDR3 is 14 amino acids long. DNA for the CDR3: TGTGCCAGCATTTCCCGGGACAGCACAGATACGCAGTATTTT. It codes for CASISRDSTDTQYF.

The sample holds a few counts of this clonotype. The J gene is TRBJ1-1, the V gene TRBV15; D may be TRBD1 (5 bases). Looked up from germline, CDR1 is LNHNV and CDR2 is YYDKDF (reference sequence). V dropped 8 bases and J dropped 2 bases, with 18 bases sitting between them. The CDR3 totals 15 residues. This CDR3 is CATAPRREPNTEAFF. Here the CDR3 DNA reads TGTGCCACCGCACCCCGCAGGGAGCCTAACACTGAAGCTTTCTTT. The entire variable domain, with the rest obtained from reference TRBV15 and TRBJ1-1, is as follows: DAMVIQNPRYQVTQFGKPVTLSCSQTLNHNVMYWYQQKSSQAPKLLFHYYDKDFNNEADTPDNFQSRRPNTSFCFLDIRSPGLGDTAMYLCATAPRREPNTEAFFGQGTRLTVV.

This sequence joins TRBV7-9 and TRBJ2-7; no clear D gene. Trimming cost V 1 base and J 3 bases, with 7 bases left between them. This CDR3 has 13 amino acids. CDR1 is SEHNR and CDR2 is FQNEAQ in the germline V gene (reference sequence). The CDR3 region has the DNA TGTGCCAGCAGCTTAGACCCCTTCTACGAGCAGTACTTC. Encoded protein: CASSLDPFYEQYF. Together with reference TRBV7-9 and TRBJ2-7, the CDR3 gives the full variable domain: DTGVSQNPRHKITKRGQNVTFRCDPISEHNRLYWYRQTLGQGPEFLTYFQNEAQLEKSRLLSDRFSAERPKGSFSTLEIQRTEQGDSAMYLCASSLDPFYEQYFGPGTRLTVT.

The rearrangement links TRBV7-2 to TRBJ2-2; D possibly matches TRBD1 or TRBD2 (5 bases each). The CDR3 runs 15 residues. Germline values: CDR1 SGHTA, CDR2 FQGNSA. V lost 5 bases and J 6 bases, leaving 16 bases between the germline ends. The CDR3 is CASSPGTTRAGELFF. The CDR3 nucleotides are TGTGCCAGCAGCCCCGGGACGACGAGGGCCGGGGAGCTGTTTTTT.

The sample holds a few counts of this clonotype. The chain carries TRBV12-3 or TRBV12-4 and TRBJ2-6; unclear D gene. CDR3 length equals 15 residues. V lost 3 bases and J lost 0, with 6 bases in between. CDR3 protein: CASSFSFSGANVLTF. Here the CDR3 DNA reads TGTGCCAGCAGTTTCTCATTCTCTGGGGCCAACGTCCTGACTTTC.

The chain employs TRBV9 and TRBJ2-3, with TRBD2 identical over 9 bases. The CDR3 length is 16 residues. Germline V gives CDR1 SGDLS, CDR2 YYNGEE. V dropped 3 bases and J dropped 2; count of bases not matched to a gene: 7. The CDR3 DNA reads as TGTGCCAGCAGCGGGGCTAGCGGGACTTACACAGATACGCAGTATTTT. As protein: CASSGASGTYTDTQYF.

In its sample, this clonotype was seen a few times. The chain uses TRBV7-8 and TRBJ2-5; 11 bases are a match to TRBD2. Germline lookup yields CDR1 SGHVS and CDR2 FQNEAQ. The CDR3 is 18 amino acids. J lost 2 bases, V lost 4 bases, and 12 bases had no gene match. The CDR3 sequence: CASSSGVSLAGGQETQYF. DNA of the CDR3: TGTGCCAGCAGCTCAGGGGTATCCCTAGCGGGGGGACAAGAGACCCAGTACTTC.

V gene TRBV27 combines with J gene TRBJ1-2; D is perhaps TRBD1 (5 bases). Germline V gene sequence: CDR1 MNHEY, CDR2 SMNVEV (reference sequence). Trimming took 7 bases from V and 2 from J, leaving 11 bases between them. This CDR3 has 13 amino acids. The CDR3 protein is CASKYPGNYGYTF. CDR3 in DNA: TGTGCCAGCAAGTACCCAGGGAACTATGGCTACACCTTC.

This clonotype was detected only a few times. The rearrangement joins TRBV7-2 to TRBJ1-3, with D tentatively TRBD1 (6 bases). From germline, CDR1 is SGHTA and CDR2 FQGNSA. The ends were cut back, 5 bases at V and 0 bases at J, with 14 bases in the middle. The CDR3 length is 16 residues. The CDR3 DNA sequence: TGTGCCAGCAGCCCTCGGTTAGGGGGCTCTGGAAACACCATATATTTT. Residues: CASSPRLGGSGNTIYF.

Only a few counts were recorded for this clonotype. The CDR3 spells CASSTEHNEQYF. As DNA, the CDR3 is TGTGCCAGCAGCACCGAGCATAACGAGCAGTACTTC. This chain uses TRBV11-1 with TRBJ2-7; D is unresolved. Germline CDR1 reads SGHAT; CDR2 reads FQDESV (reference sequence). The germline V and J ends were trimmed by 5 bases and 5 bases, with 10 bases remaining between them. The CDR3 is 12 amino acids. Variable domain in full (rest from reference TRBV11-1 and TRBJ2-7): EAEVAQSPRYKITEKSQAVAFWCDPISGHATLYWYRQILGQGPELLVQFQDESVVDDSQLPKDRFSAERLKGVDSTLKIQPAELGDSAMYLCASSTEHNEQYFGPGTRLTVT.

There are a few counts of this clonotype. The chain is built from TRBV4-3 and TRBJ2-5; the D call may be TRBD1 or TRBD2 (5 bases each). The CDR3 covers 15 residues. The germline V and J ends were trimmed by 1 base and 11 bases, with 20 bases remaining between them. From germline, CDR1 is LGHNA and CDR2 YSLEER. The CDR3 nucleotides read TGCGCCAGCAGCCAAGTCGTTCCGCCCAGAGGGGAGCAGTACTTC. This gives the protein CASSQVVPPRGEQYF.

This clonotype showed up just a few times. The chain couples TRBV29-1 to TRBJ2-7; D is unclear. Between the trimmed V and J ends, which lost 0 bases and 6 bases, there was a span of 12 bases. Germline V gives CDR1 SQVTM, CDR2 ANQGSEA. The CDR3 extends over 13 amino acids. CDR3 DNA: TGCAGCGTTGAAGACCCCCAATGGGGCGAGCAGTACTTC. Amino acids: CSVEDPQWGEQYF.

The chain carries TRBV2 and TRBJ1-5; unclear D gene. Germline V gives CDR1 SNHLY, CDR2 FYNNEI. This CDR3 region has 12 residues. The ends were cut back, 8 bases at V and 6 bases at J, with 11 bases in the middle. CDR3 coding DNA: TGTGCCAGCCACGGAGACGGTCAGCCCCAGCATTTT. As protein: CASHGDGQPQHF.

The V call is TRBV7-3, the J call TRBJ2-7; a possible D gene is TRBD2 (6 bases). CDR3 size: 15 residues. V was cut by 1 base and J by 2 bases, with 12 bases left in between. Germline assignment: CDR1 SGHTA and CDR2 FQGTGA. The CDR3 sequence is CASSLSVRGTYEQYF. The CDR3 nucleotides read TGTGCCAGCAGCTTAAGTGTTCGGGGGACCTACGAGCAGTACTTC.

This clonotype has a handful of counts. The chain employs TRBV7-3 and TRBJ2-7; TRBD2 matches 10 bases. With V trimmed by 5 bases and J by 10 bases, 14 bases remained unmatched. The CDR3 totals 15 residues. Germline CDR1 and CDR2: SGHTA and FQGTGA. CDR3 sequence (DNA): TGTGCCAGCAGCCCAACAGCGGGAGGGCCGACGTATCAGTACTTC. Protein product: CASSPTAGGPTYQYF.

This clonotype was seen a few times. This chain links TRBV3-1 with TRBJ2-5; D is ambiguous. There are 16 residues in the CDR3. V dropped 0 bases and J dropped 5 bases, with 16 bases sitting between them. CDR1 is LGHDT and CDR2 is YNNKEL in the germline V gene (reference sequence). The CDR3 region has the DNA TGTGCCAGCAGCCAAGATGTTGTGAGCCCCGGGGAGACCCAGTACTTC. It is translated as CASSQDVVSPGETQYF.